This record looks at one TCR beta chain sequence and its context. No antigen is known for it. This CDR3 region has 15 residues. The germline V gene has CDR1 LNHDA and CDR2 SQIVND (reference sequence). The V end was cut by 5 bases, the J end by 1 base, with 15 bases between. The sample originates from a study of T cells in Graves' hyperthyroidism and ophthalmopathy. Amplification yielded TCR beta CDR3 regions, with RNA transcripts as the source. HTBI primers were used for first-round RT-PCR of the TCR CDR3. TCRdb analysed the multiplex PCR reads with MiXCR anew, one entry per CDR3 protein. Seen here are roughly 300,000 distinct CDR3 sequences, about 20% observed once, and the top ten hold roughly 49%. Regarding the study as a whole: Ophthalmopathy onset followed model prediction by a median about 6.5 months.

Diagnosis rested on symptoms, serum thyroxine and TRAb, thyroid ultrasound, and orbital computed tomography. It was approximately 9.4 ml of fresh peripheral blood that supplied the PBMCs. The chain recombines TRBV19 with TRBJ2-7; D is possibly TRBD2 (5 bases). The clonotype originates from a woman in her forties or fifties with Graves' hyperthyroidism. Sequenced: blood. CDR3 region: CASSSLGEWSYEQYF. Here the CDR3 DNA reads TGTGCCAGTAGTTCCCTCGGGGAATGGTCCTACGAGCAGTACTTC.